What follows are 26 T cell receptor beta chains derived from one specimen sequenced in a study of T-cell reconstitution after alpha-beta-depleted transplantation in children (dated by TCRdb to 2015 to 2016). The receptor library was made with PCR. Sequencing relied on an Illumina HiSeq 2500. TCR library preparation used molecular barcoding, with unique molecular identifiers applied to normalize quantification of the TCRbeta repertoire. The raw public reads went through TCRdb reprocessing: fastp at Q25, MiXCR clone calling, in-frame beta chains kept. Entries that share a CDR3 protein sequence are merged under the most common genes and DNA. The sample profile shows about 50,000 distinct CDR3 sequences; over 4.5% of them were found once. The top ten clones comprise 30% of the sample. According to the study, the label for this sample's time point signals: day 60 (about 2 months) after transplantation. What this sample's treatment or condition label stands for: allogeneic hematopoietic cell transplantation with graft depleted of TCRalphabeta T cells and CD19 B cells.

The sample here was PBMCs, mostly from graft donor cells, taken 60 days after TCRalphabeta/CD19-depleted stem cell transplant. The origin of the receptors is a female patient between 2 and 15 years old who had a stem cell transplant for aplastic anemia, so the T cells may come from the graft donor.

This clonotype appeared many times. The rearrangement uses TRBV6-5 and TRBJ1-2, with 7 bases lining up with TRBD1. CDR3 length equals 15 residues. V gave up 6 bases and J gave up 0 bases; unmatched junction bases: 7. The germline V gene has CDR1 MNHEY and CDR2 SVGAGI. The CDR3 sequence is CASRGDRAANYGYTF. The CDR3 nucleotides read TGTGCCAGCAGGGGAGACAGGGCGGCTAACTATGGCTACACCTTC.

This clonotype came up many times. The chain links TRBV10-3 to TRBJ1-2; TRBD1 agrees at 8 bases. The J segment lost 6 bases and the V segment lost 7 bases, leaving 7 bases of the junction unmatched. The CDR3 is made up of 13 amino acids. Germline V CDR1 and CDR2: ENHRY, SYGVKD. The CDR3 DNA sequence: TGTGCCATCATGGGGCAGGGGGCGGATGGCTACACCTTC. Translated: CAIMGQGADGYTF.

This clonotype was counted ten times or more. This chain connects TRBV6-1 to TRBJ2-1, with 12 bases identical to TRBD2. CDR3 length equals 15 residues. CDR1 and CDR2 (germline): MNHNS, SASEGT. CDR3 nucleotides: TGTGCTCACGACCTAGCGGGAGGGCCAGTGTATGAGCAGTTCTTC. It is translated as CAHDLAGGPVYEQFF.

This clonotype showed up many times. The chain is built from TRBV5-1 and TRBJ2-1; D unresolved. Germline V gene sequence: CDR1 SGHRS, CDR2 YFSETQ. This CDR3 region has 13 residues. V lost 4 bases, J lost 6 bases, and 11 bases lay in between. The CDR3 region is CASSPFLGNEQFF. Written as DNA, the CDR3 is TGCGCCAGCAGCCCATTCCTGGGCAATGAGCAGTTCTTC.

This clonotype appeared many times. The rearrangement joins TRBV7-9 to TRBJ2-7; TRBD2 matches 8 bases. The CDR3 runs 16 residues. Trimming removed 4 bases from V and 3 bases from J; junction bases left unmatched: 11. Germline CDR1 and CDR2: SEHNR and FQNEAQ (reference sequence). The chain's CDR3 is CASSWAGSGNFYEQYF. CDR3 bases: TGTGCCAGCAGCTGGGCGGGTAGCGGGAACTTCTACGAGCAGTACTTC.

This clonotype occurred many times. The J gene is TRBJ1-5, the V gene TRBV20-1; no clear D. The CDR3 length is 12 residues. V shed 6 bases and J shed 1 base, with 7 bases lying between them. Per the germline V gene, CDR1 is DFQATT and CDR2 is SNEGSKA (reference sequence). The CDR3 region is CSAVRSNQPQHF. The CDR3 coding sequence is TGCAGTGCGGTACGAAGCAATCAGCCCCAGCATTTT.

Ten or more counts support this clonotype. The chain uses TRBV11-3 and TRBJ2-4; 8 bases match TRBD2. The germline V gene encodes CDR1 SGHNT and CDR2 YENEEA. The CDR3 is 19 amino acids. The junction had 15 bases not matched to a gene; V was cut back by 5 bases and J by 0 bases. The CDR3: CASSPLFGVAGLAKNIQYF. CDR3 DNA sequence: TGTGCCAGCAGCCCGCTATTCGGGGTAGCGGGGTTAGCCAAAAACATTCAGTACTTC. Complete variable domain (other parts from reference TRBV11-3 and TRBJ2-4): EAGVVQSPRYKIIEKKQPVAFWCNPISGHNTLYWYLQNLGQGPELLIRYENEEAVDDSQLPKDRFSAERLKGVDSTLKIQPAELGDSAVYLCASSPLFGVAGLAKNIQYFGAGTRLSVL.

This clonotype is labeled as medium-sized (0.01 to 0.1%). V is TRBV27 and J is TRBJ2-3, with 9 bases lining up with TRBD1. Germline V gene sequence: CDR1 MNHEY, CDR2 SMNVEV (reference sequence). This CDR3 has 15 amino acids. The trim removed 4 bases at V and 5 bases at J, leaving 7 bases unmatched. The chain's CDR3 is CASSSPGQGIDTQYF. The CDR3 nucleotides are TGTGCCAGCAGTTCCCCGGGACAGGGCATAGATACGCAGTATTTT.

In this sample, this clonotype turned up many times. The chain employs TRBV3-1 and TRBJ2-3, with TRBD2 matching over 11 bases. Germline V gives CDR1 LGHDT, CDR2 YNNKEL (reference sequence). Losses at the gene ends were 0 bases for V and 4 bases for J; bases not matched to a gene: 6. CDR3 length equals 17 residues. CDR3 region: CASSQDLLAGVSDTQYF. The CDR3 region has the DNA TGTGCCAGCAGCCAAGATCTACTAGCGGGGGTGTCAGATACGCAGTATTTT.

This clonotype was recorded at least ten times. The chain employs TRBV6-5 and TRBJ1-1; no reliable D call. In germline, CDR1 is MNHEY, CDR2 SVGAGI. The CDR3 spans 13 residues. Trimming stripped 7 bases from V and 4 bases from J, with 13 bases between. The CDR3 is CASKKREATEAFF. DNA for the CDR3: TGTGCCAGCAAGAAAAGAGAAGCCACTGAAGCTTTCTTT.

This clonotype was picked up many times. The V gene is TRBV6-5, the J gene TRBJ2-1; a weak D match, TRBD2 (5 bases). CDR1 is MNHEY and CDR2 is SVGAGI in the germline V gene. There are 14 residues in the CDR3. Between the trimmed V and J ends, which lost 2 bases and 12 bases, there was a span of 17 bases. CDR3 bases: TGTGCCAGCAGTTACACTAGTCGCCCCCCACTGCAGTTCTTC. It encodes CASSYTSRPPLQFF.

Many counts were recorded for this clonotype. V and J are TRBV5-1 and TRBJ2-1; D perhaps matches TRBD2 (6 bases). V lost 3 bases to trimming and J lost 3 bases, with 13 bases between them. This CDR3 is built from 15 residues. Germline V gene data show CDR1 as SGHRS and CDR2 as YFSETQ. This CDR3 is CASSSSGTGYNEQFF. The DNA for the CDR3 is TGCGCCAGCAGCTCTTCCGGGACTGGCTACAATGAGCAGTTCTTC. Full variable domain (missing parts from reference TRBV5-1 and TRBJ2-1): KAGVTQTPRYLIKTRGQQVTLSCSPISGHRSVSWYQQTPGQGLQFLFEYFSETQRNKGNFPGRFSGRQFSNSRSEMNVSTLELGDSALYLCASSSSGTGYNEQFFGPGTRLTVL.

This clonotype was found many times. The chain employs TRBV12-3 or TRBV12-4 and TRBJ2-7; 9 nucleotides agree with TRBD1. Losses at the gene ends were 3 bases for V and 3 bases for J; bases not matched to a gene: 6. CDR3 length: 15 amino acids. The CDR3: CASSLVGQGIYEQYF. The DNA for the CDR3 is TGTGCCAGCAGTTTGGTGGGACAGGGAATCTACGAGCAGTACTTC.

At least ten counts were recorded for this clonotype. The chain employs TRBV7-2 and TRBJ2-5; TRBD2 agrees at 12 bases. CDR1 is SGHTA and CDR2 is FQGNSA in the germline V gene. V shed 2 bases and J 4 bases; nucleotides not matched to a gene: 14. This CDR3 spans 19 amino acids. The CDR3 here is CASSLRTGLAGGRLETQYF. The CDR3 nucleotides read TGTGCCAGCAGCTTAAGGACGGGACTAGCGGGTGGGAGGTTAGAGACCCAGTACTTC.

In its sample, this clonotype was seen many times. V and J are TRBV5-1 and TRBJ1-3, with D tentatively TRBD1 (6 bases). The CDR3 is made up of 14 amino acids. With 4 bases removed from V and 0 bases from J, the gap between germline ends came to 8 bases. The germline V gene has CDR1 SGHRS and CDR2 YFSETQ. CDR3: CASSRDNSGNTIYF. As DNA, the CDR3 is TGCGCCAGCAGCCGGGACAACTCTGGAAACACCATATATTTT.

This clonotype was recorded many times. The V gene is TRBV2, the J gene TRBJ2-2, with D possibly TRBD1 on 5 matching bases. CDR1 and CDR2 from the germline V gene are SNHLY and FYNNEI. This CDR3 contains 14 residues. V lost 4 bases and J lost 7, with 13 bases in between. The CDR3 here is CASSVARVNGELFF. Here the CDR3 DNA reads TGTGCCAGCAGTGTCGCCAGGGTAAACGGGGAGCTGTTTTTT.

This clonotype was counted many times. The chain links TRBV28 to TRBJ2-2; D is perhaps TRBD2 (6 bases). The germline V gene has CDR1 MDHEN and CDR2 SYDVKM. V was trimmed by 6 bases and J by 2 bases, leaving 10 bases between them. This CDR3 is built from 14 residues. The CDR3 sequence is CASSSGLNTGELFF. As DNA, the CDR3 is TGTGCCAGCAGCTCGGGACTTAACACCGGGGAGCTGTTTTTT.

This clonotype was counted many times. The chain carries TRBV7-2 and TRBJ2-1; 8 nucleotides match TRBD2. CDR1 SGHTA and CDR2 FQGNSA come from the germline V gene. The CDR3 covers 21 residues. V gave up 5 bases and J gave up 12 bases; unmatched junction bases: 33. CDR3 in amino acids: CASSPYASPGIIGTRGWGQFF. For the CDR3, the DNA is TGTGCCAGCAGCCCATATGCATCCCCGGGTATAATCGGGACTAGAGGTTGGGGGCAGTTCTTC. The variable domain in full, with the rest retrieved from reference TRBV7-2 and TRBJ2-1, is GAGVSQSPSNKVTEKGKDVELRCDPISGHTALYWYRQSLGQGLEFLIYFQGNSAPDKSGLPSDRFSAERTGGSVSTLTIQRTQQEDSAVYLCASSPYASPGIIGTRGWGQFFGPGTRLTVL.

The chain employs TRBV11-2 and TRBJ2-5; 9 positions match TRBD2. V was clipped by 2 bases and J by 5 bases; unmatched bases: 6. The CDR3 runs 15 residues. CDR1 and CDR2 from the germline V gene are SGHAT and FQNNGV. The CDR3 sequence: CASSLLSSGAETQYF. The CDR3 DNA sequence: TGTGCCAGCAGCTTACTGTCTAGCGGGGCCGAGACCCAGTACTTC. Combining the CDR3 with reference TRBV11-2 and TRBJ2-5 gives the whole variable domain EAGVAQSPRYKIIEKRQSVAFWCNPISGHATLYWYQQILGQGPKLLIQFQNNGVVDDSQLPKDRFSAERLKGVDSTLKIQPAKLEDSAVYLCASSLLSSGAETQYFGPGTRLLVL.

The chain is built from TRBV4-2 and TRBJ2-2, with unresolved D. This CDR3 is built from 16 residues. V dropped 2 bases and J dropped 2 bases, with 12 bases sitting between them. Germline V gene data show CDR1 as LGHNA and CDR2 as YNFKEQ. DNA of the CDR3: TGTGCCAGCAGCCAACCCCCGACTGAAAACACCGGGGAGCTGTTTTTT. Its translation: CASSQPPTENTGELFF.

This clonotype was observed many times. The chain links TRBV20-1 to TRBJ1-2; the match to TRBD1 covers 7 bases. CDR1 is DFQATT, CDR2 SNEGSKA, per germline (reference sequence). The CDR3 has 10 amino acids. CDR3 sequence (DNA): TGCAGCCAGGGGGGAAATGGCTACACCTTC. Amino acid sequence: CSQGGNGYTF.

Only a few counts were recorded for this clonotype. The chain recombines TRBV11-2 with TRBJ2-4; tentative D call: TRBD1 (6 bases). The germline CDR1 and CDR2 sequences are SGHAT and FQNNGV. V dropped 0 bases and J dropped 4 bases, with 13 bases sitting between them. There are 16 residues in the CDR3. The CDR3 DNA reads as TGTGCCAGCAGCTTAGATCCAAGGACAGTTAAAAACATTCAGTACTTC. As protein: CASSLDPRTVKNIQYF.

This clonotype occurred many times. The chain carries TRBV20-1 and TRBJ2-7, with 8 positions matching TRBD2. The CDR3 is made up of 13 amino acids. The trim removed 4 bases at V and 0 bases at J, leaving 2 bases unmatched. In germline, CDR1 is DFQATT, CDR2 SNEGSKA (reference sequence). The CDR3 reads CSAIAGNSYEQYF. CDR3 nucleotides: TGCAGTGCTATAGCGGGGAACTCCTACGAGCAGTACTTC.

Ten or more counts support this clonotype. The CDR3 coding sequence is TGTGCCAGCAGTTCTCCCGGGACTAAGCCTCTCGAGCAGTACTTC. Encoded protein: CASSSPGTKPLEQYF. The chain uses TRBV28 and TRBJ2-7; 7 bases fit TRBD2. The V gene's germline CDR1 is MDHEN and CDR2 SYDVKM. Losses at the gene ends were 4 bases for V and 6 bases for J; bases not matched to a gene: 12. The CDR3 extends over 15 amino acids.

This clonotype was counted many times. CDR3 sequence: CASRSVGQGTDTQYF. CDR3 nucleotide sequence: TGTGCCAGCAGGTCTGTGGGACAGGGCACAGATACGCAGTATTTT. The chain carries TRBV6-5 and TRBJ2-3, with 8 bases lining up with TRBD1. The CDR3 loop spans 15 amino acids. V was pared by 6 bases and J by 1 base, with 6 bases of the junction left unmatched. Germline values: CDR1 MNHEY, CDR2 SVGAGI.

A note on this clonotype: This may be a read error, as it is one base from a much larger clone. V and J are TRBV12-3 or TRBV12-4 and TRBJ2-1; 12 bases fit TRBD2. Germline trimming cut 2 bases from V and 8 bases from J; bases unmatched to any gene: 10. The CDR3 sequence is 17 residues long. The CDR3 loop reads CASSLWSLAGGVDEQFF. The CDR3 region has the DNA TGTGCCAGCAGTTTATGGTCCCTAGCGGGGGGGGTGGATGAGCAGTTCTTC.